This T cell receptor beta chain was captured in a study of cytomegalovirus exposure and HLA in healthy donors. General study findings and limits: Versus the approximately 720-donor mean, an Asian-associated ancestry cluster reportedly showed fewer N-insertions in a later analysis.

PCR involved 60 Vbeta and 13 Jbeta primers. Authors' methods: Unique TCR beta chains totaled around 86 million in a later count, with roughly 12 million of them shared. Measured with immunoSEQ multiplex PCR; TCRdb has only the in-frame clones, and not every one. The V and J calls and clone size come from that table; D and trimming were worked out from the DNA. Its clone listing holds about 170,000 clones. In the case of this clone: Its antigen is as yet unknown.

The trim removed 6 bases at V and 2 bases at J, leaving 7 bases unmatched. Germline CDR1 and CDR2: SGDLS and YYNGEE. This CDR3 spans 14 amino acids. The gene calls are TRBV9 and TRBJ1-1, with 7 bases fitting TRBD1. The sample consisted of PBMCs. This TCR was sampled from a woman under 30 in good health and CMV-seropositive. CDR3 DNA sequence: TGTGCCAGCAAAAGCCGGGACAGCAACACTGAAGCTTTCTTT. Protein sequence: CASKSRDSNTEAFF. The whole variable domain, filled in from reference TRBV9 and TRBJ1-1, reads DSGVTQTPKHLITATGQRVTLRCSPRSGDLSVYWYQQSLDQGLQFLIQYYNGEERAKGNILERFSAQQFPDLHSELNLSSLELGDSALYFCASKSRDSNTEAFFGQGTRLTVV.